One sample yielded the 18 T cell receptor beta chains listed below, sequenced in a study of OX40 agonist ivuxolimab in advanced cancers. TCRdb's table, derived via immunoSEQ multiplex PCR, lists solely in-frame clones and lacks some. The table shows about 70,000 clones, with roughly 88% occurring only once. The starting material was CD4+ or CD8+ T cells sorted from blood, obtained in a trial of the OX40 agonist ivuxolimab. The receptors here all came from an adult with an advanced solid tumor such as melanoma, head and neck, liver or kidney cancer.

This chain joins TRBV5-6 and TRBJ2-3; 10 bases map to TRBD2. Unmatched junction bases numbered 13, after V lost 0 bases and J lost 3 bases. Germline-derived CDR1 and CDR2 are SGHDT and YYEEEE. The CDR3 is made up of 19 amino acids. The CDR3 here is CASSLESSGGAYPTDTQYF. The CDR3 DNA is TGTGCCAGCAGCTTGGAATCCAGCGGGGGGGCCTACCCGACAGATACGCAGTATTTT.

The chain employs TRBV6-5 and TRBJ2-7; 8 bases fit TRBD2. In germline, CDR1 is MNHEY, CDR2 SVGAGI. The CDR3 has 15 residues. With V trimmed by 2 bases and J by 2 bases, 5 bases remained unmatched. The DNA for the CDR3 is TGTGCCAGCAGTTACGGAGCGGGGGTACCCTACGAGCAGTACTTC. This translates into CASSYGAGVPYEQYF.

The J gene is TRBJ1-1, the V gene TRBV2; D ambiguous. Germline V gene data show CDR1 as SNHLY and CDR2 as FYNNEI. V was trimmed by 2 bases and J by 5 bases, leaving 15 bases between them. The CDR3 totals 15 residues. CDR3 coding DNA: TGTGCCAGCAGTGAATCAGCAGGCCGAGGGACTGAAGCTTTCTTT. Translation gives CASSESAGRGTEAFF.

This rearrangement joins TRBV28 to TRBJ1-2, with unresolved D. V was pared by 4 bases and J by 4 bases, with 7 bases between. The CDR3 length is 12 residues. Germline loops: CDR1 MDHEN, CDR2 SYDVKM. CDR3 residues: CASSSPLYGYTF. DNA of the CDR3: TGTGCCAGCAGTTCGCCCCTCTATGGCTACACCTTC.

This clone has just a few counts. The rearrangement joins TRBV7-2 to TRBJ2-3; D unclear. V lost 2 bases, J lost 4 bases, and 7 bases lay in between. The CDR3 length is 13 residues. The germline V gene encodes CDR1 SGHTA and CDR2 FQGNSA. The DNA for the CDR3 is TGTGCCAGCAGCTTACCCCTCCCAGATACGCAGTATTTT. It is translated as CASSLPLPDTQYF.

Concerning this clone: A junction boundary mismatches the germline segment, possibly from a read error. The rearrangement joins TRBV7-8 to TRBJ2-3, with D tentatively TRBD1 (5 bases). The CDR3 is 14 amino acids. Germline V gives CDR1 SGHVS, CDR2 FQNEAQ. The CDR3 sequence: CTSSTRVGADTQYF. The CDR3, as DNA: TGTACCAGCAGCACCAGGGTAGGTGCGGATACGCAGTATTTT.

CDR3 in DNA: TGTGCCAGCAGCTCGACAGGGGGCACAGATACGCAGTATTTT. Protein product: CASSSTGGTDTQYF. This chain uses TRBV28 with TRBJ2-3, with 8 bases aligning to TRBD1. J gave up 1 base and V 6 bases, and 3 bases lay outside the gene matches. This CDR3 is 14 amino acids long. Germline CDR1 is MDHEN and CDR2 is SYDVKM. Full variable domain (missing parts from reference TRBV28 and TRBJ2-3): DVKVTQSSRYLVKRTGEKVFLECVQDMDHENMFWYRQDPGLGLRLIYFSYDVKMKEKGDIPEGYSVSREKKERFSLILESASTNQTSMYLCASSSTGGTDTQYFGPGTRLTVL.

The V call is TRBV7-2, the J call TRBJ2-5; TRBD2 matches at 12 bases. Unmatched junction bases numbered 5, after V lost 5 bases and J lost 4 bases. The CDR3 totals 15 residues. The germline gives CDR1 SGHTA, CDR2 FQGNSA. CDR3 bases: TGTGCCAGCAGCCGGACTAGCGGGGCGCGAGAGACCCAGTACTTC. This encodes CASSRTSGARETQYF. Variable domain in full (rest from reference TRBV7-2 and TRBJ2-5): GAGVSQSPSNKVTEKGKDVELRCDPISGHTALYWYRQSLGQGLEFLIYFQGNSAPDKSGLPSDRFSAERTGGSVSTLTIQRTQQEDSAVYLCASSRTSGARETQYFGPGTRLLVL.

This chain uses TRBV2 with TRBJ1-2; 9 nucleotides agree with TRBD1. Looked up from germline, CDR1 is SNHLY and CDR2 is FYNNEI. The CDR3 is 14 residues long. Unmatched junction bases numbered 10, after V lost 6 bases and J lost 8 bases. The CDR3 loop is CASRVQGQGDGYTF. DNA for the CDR3: TGTGCCAGCAGAGTACAGGGACAGGGAGACGGCTACACCTTC.

The chain links TRBV6-1 to TRBJ2-1, with unresolved D. The V gene lost 7 bases and the J gene lost 1 base, with 8 bases spanning the gap. Per germline, CDR1 MNHNS and CDR2 SASEGT. This CDR3 is 13 amino acids long. The CDR3 here is CASNLGSYNEQFF. The CDR3 region has the DNA TGTGCCAGCAATCTGGGGTCCTACAATGAGCAGTTCTTC.

The chain joins TRBV5-6 to TRBJ1-4; no clear D gene. The CDR3 extends over 15 amino acids. V lost 1 base and J 3 bases, leaving 10 bases between the germline ends. Looked up from germline, CDR1 is SGHDT and CDR2 is YYEEEE. Here the CDR3 DNA reads TGTGCCAGCAGCTTGAACCGTGCAGCTAATGAAAAACTGTTTTTT. Translation: CASSLNRAANEKLFF. Variable domain in full (rest from reference TRBV5-6 and TRBJ1-4): DAGVTQSPTHLIKTRGQQVTLRCSPKSGHDTVSWYQQALGQGPQFIFQYYEEEERQRGNFPDRFSGHQFPNYSSELNVNALLLGDSALYLCASSLNRAANEKLFFGSGTQLSVL.

The chain carries TRBV6-5 and TRBJ1-1; TRBD1 matches 8 bases. The germline CDR1 and CDR2 sequences are MNHEY and SVGAGI. The CDR3 extends over 13 amino acids. The J segment lost 8 bases and the V segment lost 6 bases, leaving 8 bases of the junction unmatched. In DNA, the CDR3 is TGTGCCAGCAGGGGACAGGCCTGGGGGGAAGCTTTCTTT. Protein sequence: CASRGQAWGEAFF.

V usage is TRBV15 and J usage is TRBJ2-7; D gene unclear. This CDR3 comprises 15 residues. With 0 bases removed from V and 0 bases from J, the gap between germline ends came to 9 bases. Looked up from germline, CDR1 is LNHNV and CDR2 is YYDKDF (reference sequence). The CDR3 DNA sequence: TGTGCCACCAGCAGAGAATGGGGAAGCTCCTACGAGCAGTACTTC. Translated: CATSREWGSSYEQYF.

This sequence joins TRBV7-3 and TRBJ2-2; no clear D. V lost 0 bases and J lost 8, with 10 bases in between. This CDR3 is 14 amino acids long. CDR1 SGHTA and CDR2 FQGTGA come from the germline V gene. The chain's CDR3 is CASSLTSAGGELFF. The CDR3 DNA is TGTGCCAGCAGCTTAACGTCAGCCGGGGGGGAGCTGTTTTTT.

A word on this clone: One end of the junction does not line up with germline, which may come from a read error. V gene TRBV4-1 combines with J gene TRBJ2-7, with TRBD1 matching 7 bases. The CDR3 has 13 amino acids. CDR1 and CDR2 from the germline V gene are MGHRA and YSYEKL. CDR3 DNA sequence: TGCGCCAGCAGCAAAGACAGGGCCTACGAGCAGTACTTC. Amino acids: CASSKDRAYEQYF.

The J gene is TRBJ1-2, the V gene TRBV5-1, with TRBD1 as a possible D gene (5 bases). V lost 2 bases and J 4 bases, leaving 9 bases between the germline ends. Germline loops: CDR1 SGHRS, CDR2 YFSETQ. The CDR3 consists of 13 residues. DNA of the CDR3: TGCGCCAGCAGCTTTACAGGTGCCTATGGCTACACCTTC. This codes for CASSFTGAYGYTF.

This chain uses TRBV4-1 with TRBJ1-2; D is possibly TRBD1 (6 bases). The CDR3 runs to 16 residues. Per the germline V gene, CDR1 is MGHRA and CDR2 is YSYEKL. The V gene lost 3 bases and the J gene lost 0 bases, with 14 bases spanning the gap. CDR3 region: CASSQSTGTANYGYTF. The CDR3 nucleotides are TGCGCCAGCAGCCAGTCCACAGGGACTGCTAACTATGGCTACACCTTC.

The V call is TRBV9, the J call TRBJ1-1; no clear D gene. With 1 base removed from V and 0 bases from J, the gap between germline ends came to 7 bases. Germline V CDR1 and CDR2: SGDLS, YYNGEE. The CDR3 runs 14 residues. CDR3 residues: CASSVTGLNTEAFF. In nucleotides, the CDR3 is TGTGCCAGCAGCGTAACCGGGTTGAACACTGAAGCTTTCTTT.